Here is one T cell receptor beta chain with its context. Original data processing: Using reference gene primer amplification, nucleated cell counts were estimated. TCRdb keeps only in-frame clones here, not all; method: immunoSEQ multiplex PCR. For V, J and clone size, that table is used; D and trimming come from the DNA. The data contain some 62,000 clones, around 80% of them singletons. The sample is drawn from a study of blood T cell repertoires in COVID-19. The wider study: Acute and convalescent COVID-19 samples came from the United States, Italy and Spain. PBMCs, B-cell-depleted T cells, or T cells provided the cDNA or gDNA that made up the material.

A Seattle source enrolled patients during active infection and followed them longitudinally. The length of the CDR3 is 13 residues. Germline assignment: CDR1 MNHEY and CDR2 SVGAGI. Trimming stripped 4 bases from V and 5 bases from J, with 11 bases between. The origin of this receptor is a man between 60 and 75 years old with COVID-19, enrolled during active disease. Material for sequencing was peripheral blood. The chain combines TRBV6-5 with TRBJ1-1; no clear D. The CDR3 spells CASSWRPLTEAFF. CDR3 coding DNA: TGTGCCAGCAGTTGGAGGCCGCTGACTGAAGCTTTCTTT.